Listed below are T cell receptor beta chains from one sample, sequenced in a study of cytomegalovirus exposure and HLA in healthy donors. Clones were sequenced by immunoSEQ multiplex PCR, and TCRdb holds only the in-frame ones, with some missing. The repertoire has 90,000 or so clones, 85% of them found once; the top ten carry more than 20%. The sequencing sample was made of PBMCs. The receptors were gathered from a man aged 18 to 29 in good health and CMV-seropositive. CDR3s include the opening cysteine and the closing phenylalanine or tryptophan. The D gene is left open where the match is weak. Some rows mark clone size as missing; the rest say once, few, many or name a class of expanded clone.

j_gene,v_gene,len,d_gene,abundance,CDR3aa,CDR3nt
TRBJ2-3,TRBV4-1,15,TRBD2,NA,CASSQLAGVPDTQYF,TGCGCCAGCAGCCAACTAGCGGGAGTTCCAGATACGCAGTATTTT
TRBJ1-1,TRBV7-8,13,NA,NA,CASSLFTQGEAFF,TGTGCCAGCAGCTTATTCACTCAGGGGGAAGCTTTCTTT
TRBJ2-2,TRBV5-6,18,TRBD2,NA,CASSDYLGTSGNTGELFF,TGTGCCAGCAGCGACTACCTGGGAACTAGCGGAAACACCGGGGAGCTGTTTTTT
TRBJ2-1,TRBV2,16,TRBD2,NA,CASSPRTSGMGDEQFF,TGTGCCAGCAGTCCAAGGACTAGCGGGATGGGGGATGAGCAGTTCTTC
TRBJ1-2,TRBV18,12,NA,NA,CASSPQTAGYTF,TGTGCCAGCTCACCACAGACAGCGGGCTACACCTTC
TRBJ2-3,TRBV5-1,15,TRBD1,few,CATSKGQWDTDTQYF,TGCGCCACCTCAAAGGGACAGTGGGACACAGATACGCAGTATTTT
TRBJ2-2,TRBV7-9,15,TRBD1,medium-sized,CASSLGTGDTGELFF,TGTGCCAGCAGCTTAGGGACAGGGGACACCGGGGAGCTGTTTTTT
TRBJ1-5,TRBV4-2,14,NA,NA,CASSRDNSNQPQHF,TGTGCCAGCAGCCGAGACAATAGCAATCAGCCCCAGCATTTT
TRBJ2-1,TRBV18,18,NA,NA,CASSHSPQDPLGYNEQFF,TGTGCCAGCTCTCACTCCCCACAGGACCCCCTAGGATACAATGAGCAGTTCTTC
TRBJ2-3,TRBV5-6,16,NA,NA,CASSLRGVGQTDTQYF,TGTGCCAGCAGCTTGAGGGGAGTAGGACAGACAGATACGCAGTATTTT
TRBJ1-5,TRBV27,15,TRBD1,NA,CASSSGQGSEQPQHF,TGTGCCAGCAGTTCAGGACAGGGTAGTGAACAGCCCCAGCATTTT
TRBJ2-1,TRBV9,18,TRBD2,NA,CASSPRLAGGRSYNEQFF,TGTGCCAGCAGCCCTCGACTAGCGGGAGGGCGATCCTACAATGAGCAGTTCTTC
TRBJ2-7,TRBV5-1,16,NA,NA,CASSLGPAVSSYEQYF,TGCGCCAGCAGCTTGGGGCCAGCGGTAAGCTCCTACGAGCAGTACTTC
TRBJ2-3,TRBV6-5,12,NA,NA,CASSSQWDTQYF,TGTGCCAGCAGTTCCCAGTGGGATACGCAGTATTTT
TRBJ2-4,TRBV30,14,TRBD1,NA,CAWSVGQGLNIQYF,TGTGCCTGGAGTGTCGGACAGGGGTTGAACATTCAGTACTTC
TRBJ2-7,TRBV5-1,13,NA,once,CASSLQGQGEQYF,TGCGCCAGCAGCTTGCAAGGGCAGGGCGAGCAGTACTTC
TRBJ1-2,TRBV28,11,NA,NA,CASTSAYGYTF,TGTGCCAGTACGTCCGCGTATGGCTACACCTTC
TRBJ2-7,TRBV15,14,TRBD2,NA,CATSNGGGTYEQYF,TGTGCCACCAGCAACGGGGGGGGGACCTACGAGCAGTACTTC
TRBJ2-5,TRBV6-1,12,NA,NA,CASSGNQETQYF,TGTGCCAGCAGTGGTAACCAAGAGACCCAGTACTTC
TRBJ2-1,TRBV7-3,17,NA,NA,CASSLTRGSSRETGLFF,TGTGCCAGCAGCTTAACCCGTGGATCTAGTCGGGAGACCGGGTTGTTCTTC
TRBJ2-7,TRBV28,14,NA,few,CASTLGGAHYEQYF,TGTGCCAGCACCTTAGGGGGGGCCCACTACGAGCAGTACTTC
TRBJ2-1,TRBV18,15,TRBD1,NA,CASSLGQGAINEQFF,TGTGCCAGCTCACTGGGACAGGGTGCAATAAATGAGCAGTTCTTC
TRBJ2-1,TRBV28,15,NA,NA,CASSSTSPSYNEQFF,TGTGCCAGCAGTTCGACATCCCCCTCCTACAATGAGCAGTTCTTC
TRBJ1-1,TRBV28,13,NA,NA,CASSSPRGTEAFF,TGTGCCAGCAGTTCCCCTAGAGGGACTGAAGCTTTCTTT
TRBJ2-3,TRBV4-2,19,TRBD1,NA,CASSQVSEPGTGKRDTQYF,TGTGCCAGCAGCCAAGTGTCAGAGCCCGGGACAGGGAAAAGGGATACGCAGTATTTT
TRBJ2-1,TRBV6-5,13,TRBD2,NA,CAARTSGYNEQFF,TGTGCCGCCAGGACTAGCGGATACAATGAGCAGTTCTTC
TRBJ2-3,TRBV6-6,16,NA,once,CASKTRDSLSTDTQYF,TGTGCCAGCAAGACGCGGGACTCCCTGAGCACAGATACGCAGTATTTT
TRBJ2-1,TRBV7-2,16,TRBD2,NA,CASSLSGTSGDNEQFF,TGTGCCAGCAGCTTAAGTGGGACTAGCGGAGACAATGAGCAGTTCTTC
TRBJ2-3,TRBV10-2,14,NA,NA,CASVGGSGTDTQYF,TGCGCCAGCGTCGGAGGTTCGGGTACAGATACGCAGTATTTT
TRBJ2-2,TRBV15,19,TRBD2,once,CATSRDRRLAGGQGGELFF,TGTGCCACCAGCAGAGATCGGAGACTAGCGGGAGGGCAAGGCGGGGAGCTGTTTTTT
TRBJ2-1,TRBV19,14,TRBD1,NA,CASSDRGVNNEQFF,TGTGCCAGTAGCGACAGGGGGGTCAACAATGAGCAGTTCTTC
TRBJ2-7,TRBV28,14,NA,NA,CASSLSRAAYEQYF,TGTGCCAGCAGTTTGAGCAGGGCTGCCTACGAGCAGTACTTC
TRBJ2-1,TRBV18,15,NA,NA,CASSRPGLLYNEQFF,TGTGCCAGCTCAAGACCGGGACTCTTATACAATGAGCAGTTCTTC
TRBJ1-5,TRBV6-5,14,NA,NA,CASSYSGLEQPQHF,TGTGCCAGCAGTTACTCGGGGCTGGAGCAGCCCCAGCATTTT
TRBJ2-1,TRBV5-1,18,TRBD2,NA,CASSLSWDGLADYNEQFF,TGCGCCAGCAGCTTGTCTTGGGATGGACTAGCGGATTACAATGAGCAGTTCTTC
TRBJ2-3,TRBV11-2,16,TRBD1,NA,CASSWGGTGGRDTQYF,TGTGCCAGCAGCTGGGGGGGGACAGGGGGCAGAGATACGCAGTATTTT
TRBJ2-1,TRBV19,16,TRBD2,NA,CASSIRGTSGFNEQFF,TGTGCCAGTAGTATAAGAGGGACTAGCGGGTTTAATGAGCAGTTCTTC
TRBJ2-7,TRBV7-9,15,TRBD2,NA,CASSPRGGLPYEQYF,TGTGCCAGCAGCCCGCGGGGGGGGCTACCCTACGAGCAGTACTTC
TRBJ2-1,TRBV29-1,14,NA,NA,CSVEAGVSYNEQFF,TGCAGCGTTGAAGCGGGAGTCTCCTACAATGAGCAGTTCTTC
TRBJ2-7,TRBV5-1,11,NA,NA,CASSIGDEQYF,TGCGCCAGCAGCATAGGGGACGAGCAGTACTTC
TRBJ2-5,TRBV30,13,TRBD2,NA,CAASGEYQETQYF,TGTGCCGCCAGCGGGGAGTACCAAGAGACCCAGTACTTC
TRBJ2-1,TRBV6-4,15,TRBD2,once,CAKEDSGRQYNEQFF,TGTGCCAAGGAAGACAGCGGGAGGCAGTACAATGAGCAGTTCTTC
TRBJ2-5,TRBV5-6,15,TRBD1,NA,CASSPGTVRQETQYF,TGTGCCAGCAGCCCCGGGACAGTTCGCCAAGAGACCCAGTACTTC
TRBJ2-1,TRBV2,15,NA,NA,CASSVSVRGYNEQFF,TGTGCCAGCAGTGTCTCGGTCAGGGGCTACAATGAGCAGTTCTTC
TRBJ1-1,TRBV4-1,14,TRBD1,NA,CASSRAGGYTEAFF,TGCGCCAGCAGCCGGGCAGGGGGATACACTGAAGCTTTCTTT
TRBJ2-4,TRBV4-1,15,NA,NA,CASSQDRMAKNIQYF,TGCGCCAGCAGCCAAGACAGAATGGCCAAAAACATTCAGTACTTC
TRBJ2-5,TRBV6-6,14,NA,NA,CASTQAGGEETQYF,TGTGCCAGCACCCAGGCCGGGGGAGAAGAGACCCAGTACTTC
TRBJ2-1,TRBV21-1,18,NA,once,CASSKGGAGLAAANEQFF,TGTGCCAGCAGCAAAGGGGGCGCGGGACTAGCGGCAGCCAATGAGCAGTTCTTC
TRBJ2-2,TRBV5-6,16,NA,NA,CASSWAMAPASGELFF,TGTGCCAGCAGCTGGGCGATGGCGCCCGCGTCCGGGGAGCTGTTTTTT
TRBJ1-2,TRBV28,14,NA,NA,CASRVADSHYGYTF,TGTGCCAGCAGAGTGGCGGACAGCCACTATGGCTACACCTTC
TRBJ2-2,TRBV7-6,16,NA,many,CASSLDQATSTGELFF,TGTGCCAGCAGCTTAGATCAGGCCACGAGCACCGGGGAGCTGTTTTTT
TRBJ2-1,TRBV6-5,14,TRBD1,many,CASSSPIRGNEQFF,TGTGCCAGCAGTTCCCCGATCAGGGGGAATGAGCAGTTCTTC